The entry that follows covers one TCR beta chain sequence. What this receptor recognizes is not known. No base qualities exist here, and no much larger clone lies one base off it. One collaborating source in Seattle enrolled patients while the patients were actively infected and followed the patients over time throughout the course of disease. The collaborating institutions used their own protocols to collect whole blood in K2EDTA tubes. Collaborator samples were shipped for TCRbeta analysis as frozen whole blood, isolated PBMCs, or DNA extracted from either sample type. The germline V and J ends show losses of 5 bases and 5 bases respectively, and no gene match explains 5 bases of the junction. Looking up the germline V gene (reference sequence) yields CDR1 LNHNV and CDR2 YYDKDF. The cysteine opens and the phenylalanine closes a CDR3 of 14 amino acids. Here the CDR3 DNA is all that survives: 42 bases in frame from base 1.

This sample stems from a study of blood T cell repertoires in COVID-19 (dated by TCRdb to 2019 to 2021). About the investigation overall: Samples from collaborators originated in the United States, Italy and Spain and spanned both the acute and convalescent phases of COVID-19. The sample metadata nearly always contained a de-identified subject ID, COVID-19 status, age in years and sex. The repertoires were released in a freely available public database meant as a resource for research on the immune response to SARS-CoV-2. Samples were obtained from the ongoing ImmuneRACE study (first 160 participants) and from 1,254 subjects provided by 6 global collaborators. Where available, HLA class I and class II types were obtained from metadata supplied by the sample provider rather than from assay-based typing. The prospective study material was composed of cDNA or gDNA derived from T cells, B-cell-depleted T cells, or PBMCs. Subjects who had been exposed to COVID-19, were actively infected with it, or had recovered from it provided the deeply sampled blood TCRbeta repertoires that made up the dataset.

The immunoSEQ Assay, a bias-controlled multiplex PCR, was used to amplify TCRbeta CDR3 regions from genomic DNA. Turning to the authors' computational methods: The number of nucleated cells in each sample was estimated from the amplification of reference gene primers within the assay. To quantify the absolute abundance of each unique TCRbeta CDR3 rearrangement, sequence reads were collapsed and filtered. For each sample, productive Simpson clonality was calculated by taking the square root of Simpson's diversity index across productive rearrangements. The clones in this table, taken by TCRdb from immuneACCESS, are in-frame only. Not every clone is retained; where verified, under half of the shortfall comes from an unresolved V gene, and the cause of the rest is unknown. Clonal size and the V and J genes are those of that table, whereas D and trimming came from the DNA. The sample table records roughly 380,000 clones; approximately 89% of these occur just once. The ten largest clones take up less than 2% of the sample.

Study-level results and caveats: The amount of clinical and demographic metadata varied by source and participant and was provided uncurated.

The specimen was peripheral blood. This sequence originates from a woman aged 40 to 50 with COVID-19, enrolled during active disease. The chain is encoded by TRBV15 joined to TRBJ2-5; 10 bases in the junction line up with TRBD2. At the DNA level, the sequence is TGTGCCACCAGCCGTCTAGCGGGAGTGGAGACCCAGTACTTC. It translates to CATSRLAGVETQYF.